The present T cell receptor beta chain was sequenced within a study of T cells in narcolepsy. Background on the study: Donors had narcolepsy type 1 or type 2, or were healthy controls. Study results and caveats: Healthy controls reportedly lacked the autoreactive clonotypes serially found in patients' blood. Same-patient CSF and blood CD4+ T cell clonotypes included HCRT-specific and TRIB2-specific autoreactive ones.

Profiled with immunoSEQ multiplex PCR; TCRdb holds only in-frame clones, not every one. This table holds some 25,000 clones, around 83% found once. On this clone itself: Its specificity is not known.

V was clipped by 5 bases and J by 7 bases; unmatched bases: 6. This CDR3 is 15 amino acids long. The V gene's germline CDR1 is SNHLY and CDR2 FYNNEI. The sequence came from a human donor with narcolepsy. The V gene is TRBV2, the J gene TRBJ1-4; 11 positions match TRBD1. Sequencing was carried out using CD45RA- memory CD4+ T cells from PBMCs. The CDR3 loop is CASSLDRGRGEKLFF. CDR3 coding DNA: TGTGCCAGCAGTTTGGACAGGGGGCGGGGTGAAAAACTGTTTTTT.